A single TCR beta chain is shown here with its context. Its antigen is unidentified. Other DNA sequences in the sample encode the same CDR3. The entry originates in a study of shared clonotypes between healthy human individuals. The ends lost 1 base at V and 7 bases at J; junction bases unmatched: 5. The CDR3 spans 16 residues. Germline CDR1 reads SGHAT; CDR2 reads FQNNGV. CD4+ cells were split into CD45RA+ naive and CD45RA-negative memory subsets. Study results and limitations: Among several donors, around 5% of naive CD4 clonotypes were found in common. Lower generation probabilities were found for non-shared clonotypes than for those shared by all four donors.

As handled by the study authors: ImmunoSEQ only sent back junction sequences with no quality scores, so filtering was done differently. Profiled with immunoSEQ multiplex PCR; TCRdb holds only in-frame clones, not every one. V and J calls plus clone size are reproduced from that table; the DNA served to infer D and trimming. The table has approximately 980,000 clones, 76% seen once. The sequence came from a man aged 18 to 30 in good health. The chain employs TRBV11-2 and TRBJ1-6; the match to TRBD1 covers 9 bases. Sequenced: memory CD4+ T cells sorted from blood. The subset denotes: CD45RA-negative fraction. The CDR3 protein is CASSLVGTGPNSPLHF. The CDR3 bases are TGTGCCAGCAGCTTAGTAGGGACAGGGCCCAATTCACCCCTCCACTTT.